Following are 23 T cell receptor beta chains from one sample sequenced in a study of shared clonotypes between healthy human individuals. Naive-designated CD8 cells lacked CD45RO, were positively enriched for CCR7, and omitted terminally differentiated effector memory CD45RA+ cells. Clones were sequenced by immunoSEQ multiplex PCR, and TCRdb holds only the in-frame ones, with some missing. The sample consists of a few million clones, 93% of them appearing once. Material: naive CD8+ T cells from PBMCs. The receptor set was obtained from a man aged 18 to 30 in good health. Some clones in this sample may be carry-over from other donors' samples.

The gene calls are TRBV7-9 and TRBJ1-4, with 7 bases lining up with TRBD1. The germline V gene has CDR1 SEHNR and CDR2 FQNEAQ (reference sequence). V shed 4 bases and J 11 bases; nucleotides not matched to a gene: 4. This CDR3 comprises 12 residues. The CDR3 nucleotides read TGTGCCAGCAGCTCAATACAGGGGAAACTGTTTTTT. This translates into CASSSIQGKLFF.

The chain couples TRBV19 to TRBJ2-7; D is tentatively TRBD1 or TRBD2 (6 bases each). This CDR3 contains 16 residues. Deletions cut 7 bases from V and 3 bases from J, with 22 bases between. Germline V gene lookup returns CDR1 LNHDA and CDR2 SQIVND (reference sequence). CDR3 nucleotides: TGTGCCAGTACCCCCACGCGGTGGGGGGCCAGCTACGAGCAGTACTTC. Residues: CASTPTRWGASYEQYF.

This chain joins TRBV7-3 and TRBJ2-7, with 11 bases fitting TRBD2. Per the germline V gene, CDR1 is SGHTA and CDR2 is FQGTGA. V dropped 5 bases and J dropped 5; count of bases not matched to a gene: 5. The CDR3 is made up of 14 amino acids. The CDR3 reads CASSPIAGGNEQYF. CDR3 DNA: TGTGCCAGCAGCCCTATAGCGGGAGGGAACGAGCAGTACTTC.

In DNA, the CDR3 is TGCGCCAGCAGGGAGAGAGGGCAGGGTGAGCGTCCACGTGTCGACGAGCAGTACTTC. It encodes CASRERGQGERPRVDEQYF. The chain uses TRBV10-1 and TRBJ2-7; D assignment may be TRBD1 or TRBD2 (5 bases each). The V gene lost 6 bases and the J gene lost 5 bases, with 32 bases spanning the gap. This CDR3 contains 19 residues. The germline gives CDR1 WNHNN, CDR2 SYGVQD (reference sequence).

The J gene is TRBJ1-2, the V gene TRBV11-2; D uncertain. Germline values: CDR1 SGHAT, CDR2 FQNNGV. The CDR3 is made up of 12 amino acids. V lost 5 bases and J lost 7, with 11 bases in between. CDR3 amino acids: CASSDYSGGYTF. CDR3 sequence (DNA): TGTGCCAGCAGCGATTATTCGGGTGGCTACACCTTC.

The CDR3 sequence: CASSLGLATAYEQYF. CDR3 sequence (DNA): TGTGCCAGCAGCTTAGGACTAGCGACCGCCTACGAGCAGTACTTC. J is TRBJ2-7 and V is TRBV11-2; TRBD2 aligns across 8 bases. CDR3 length: 15 amino acids. From germline, CDR1 is SGHAT and CDR2 FQNNGV. V lost 1 base, J lost 2 bases, and 4 bases stayed unmatched.

CDR3 residues: CASSRVGTESNTEAFF. Written as DNA, the CDR3 is TGTGCCAGCAGCCGAGTAGGGACAGAGTCGAACACTGAAGCTTTCTTT. J is TRBJ1-1 and V is TRBV5-6; 7 positions agree with TRBD1. Germline assignment: CDR1 SGHDT and CDR2 YYEEEE. Losses at the gene ends were 4 bases for V and 1 base for J; bases not matched to a gene: 10. CDR3 length equals 16 residues.

Only one count was recorded for this clone. The chain joins TRBV19 to TRBJ2-7; TRBD1 agrees at 7 bases. V was clipped by 4 bases and J by 4 bases; unmatched bases: 10. The CDR3 runs 15 residues. Germline-derived CDR1 and CDR2 are LNHDA and SQIVND (reference sequence). The CDR3 nucleotides are TGTGCCAGTAGTACTCGACAGGGCAAGGCATACGAGCAGTACTTC. Translated: CASSTRQGKAYEQYF.

The gene calls are TRBV5-1 and TRBJ2-1; 7 nucleotides match TRBD2. The length of the CDR3 is 17 residues. Germline V gene sequence: CDR1 SGHRS, CDR2 YFSETQ. Trimming took 1 base from V and 3 from J; bases not matched to a gene: 10. This CDR3 reads CASSLRRREYGYNEQFF. The DNA for the CDR3 is TGCGCCAGCAGCTTGAGACGGCGGGAGTATGGCTACAATGAGCAGTTCTTC.

This chain links TRBV2 with TRBJ2-1; 11 nucleotides line up with TRBD2. The ends lost 9 bases at V and 7 bases at J; junction bases unmatched: 11. The germline V gene encodes CDR1 SNHLY and CDR2 FYNNEI. CDR3 length: 15 residues. The CDR3 bases are TGTGCCAGTTTTCTAGTCCCTAGCGGGAGGAATGAGCAGTTCTTC. Its translation is CASFLVPSGRNEQFF.

The CDR3 bases are TGTGCCAGTGCCGGGACAGGGAACACTGAAGCTTTCTTT. It encodes CASAGTGNTEAFF. The chain carries TRBV11-2 and TRBJ1-1, with 8 bases matching TRBD1. V lost 9 bases, J lost 1 base, and 4 bases stayed unmatched. The CDR3 length is 13 residues. Germline-derived CDR1 and CDR2 are SGHAT and FQNNGV.

CDR3 amino acids: CASSVELTVSYNEQFF. DNA for the CDR3: TGTGCCAGCAGCGTAGAATTGACTGTGTCGTACAATGAGCAGTTCTTC. The chain combines TRBV9 with TRBJ2-1; D unclear. CDR1 and CDR2 from the germline V gene are SGDLS and YYNGEE. The length of the CDR3 is 16 residues. V lost 0 bases to trimming and J lost 4 bases, with 14 bases between them.

V gene TRBV15 combines with J gene TRBJ2-7; unclear D gene. The CDR3 runs 11 residues. CDR1 and CDR2 from the germline V gene are LNHNV and YYDKDF (reference sequence). Between the trimmed V and J ends, which lost 4 bases and 5 bases, there was a span of 6 bases. The CDR3 spells CATSTDDEQYF. CDR3 DNA sequence: TGTGCCACCAGCACAGATGACGAGCAGTACTTC.

This chain joins TRBV19 and TRBJ1-2; no clear D gene. CDR1 and CDR2 (germline): LNHDA, SQIVND (reference sequence). V lost 1 base and J lost 4, with 10 bases in between. There are 14 residues in the CDR3. The CDR3 is CASSIGNGFYGYTF. Here the CDR3 DNA reads TGTGCCAGTAGTATAGGGAACGGATTCTATGGCTACACCTTC.

Remarks on this clone: Within the sample, other DNA sequences also encode this same CDR3. The CDR3 protein is CASSARTSSYNEQFF. CDR3 DNA sequence: TGTGCCAGCAGTGCCCGTACGAGCTCCTACAATGAGCAGTTCTTC. The chain combines TRBV7-9 with TRBJ2-1; no clear D gene. The V gene lost 6 bases and the J gene lost 0 bases, with 12 bases spanning the gap. This CDR3 has 15 amino acids. Germline CDR1 is SEHNR and CDR2 is FQNEAQ (reference sequence).

The chain employs TRBV29-1 and TRBJ2-1, with TRBD2 matching 8 bases. Trimming removed 5 bases from V and 2 bases from J; junction bases left unmatched: 5. The CDR3 consists of 14 residues. CDR1 and CDR2 from the germline V gene are SQVTM and ANQGSEA. The CDR3 reads CSVPAGDPYNEQFF. CDR3 DNA sequence: TGCAGCGTTCCAGCGGGAGACCCCTACAATGAGCAGTTCTTC.

The chain has TRBV11-2 and TRBJ1-1; the D is unclear. This CDR3 is 17 amino acids long. Germline V CDR1 and CDR2: SGHAT, FQNNGV. Deletions cut 3 bases from V and 3 bases from J, with 20 bases between. Written as DNA, the CDR3 is TGTGCCAGCAGCTTTTATCCACGGACGGAGCCCTACACTGAAGCTTTCTTT. As protein: CASSFYPRTEPYTEAFF.

V usage is TRBV9 and J usage is TRBJ2-2; TRBD2 matches at 7 bases. CDR1 and CDR2 (germline): SGDLS, YYNGEE. Unmatched junction bases numbered 15, after V lost 2 bases and J lost 5 bases. There are 18 residues in the CDR3. CDR3 in DNA: TGTGCCAGCAGCGTTGGTCCGTCGGTGGGAGGGCATACCGGGGAGCTGTTTTTT. As protein: CASSVGPSVGGHTGELFF.

The chain carries TRBV9 and TRBJ1-2; D is uncertain. This CDR3 comprises 11 residues. Germline V lookup: CDR1 SGDLS, CDR2 YYNGEE. Trimming left V 5 bases short and J 6 bases short, with 8 bases between. The CDR3 protein is CASSPGDGYTF. The CDR3 bases are TGTGCCAGCAGTCCCGGGGATGGCTACACCTTC.

This chain joins TRBV7-2 and TRBJ2-4, with D possibly TRBD2 on 6 matching bases. The CDR3 is 14 amino acids. CDR1 SGHTA and CDR2 FQGNSA come from the germline V gene. V was shortened by 5 bases and J by 7 bases, with 15 bases between the two germline ends. In nucleotides, the CDR3 is TGTGCCAGCAGCACAAGACTAGATTGGAACATTCAGTACTTC. It specifies CASSTRLDWNIQYF.

The genes are TRBV10-3 and TRBJ2-1; 11 bases map to TRBD2. The CDR3 has 15 residues. The V gene's germline CDR1 is ENHRY and CDR2 SYGVKD. The J segment lost 7 bases and the V segment lost 6 bases, leaving 8 bases of the junction unmatched. The CDR3 DNA follows: TGTGCCATCAGGGGACTAGCGGAGGGGGGAAATGAGCAGTTCTTC. This encodes CAIRGLAEGGNEQFF.

This clone showed up just once. The rearrangement links TRBV7-2 to TRBJ1-2, with a tentative D call TRBD1 (6 bases). CDR1 and CDR2 from the germline V gene are SGHTA and FQGNSA. The V and J ends lost 2 bases and 5 bases respectively, with 15 bases between them. This CDR3 has 15 residues. As DNA, the CDR3 is TGTGCCAGCAGCTTAACCCGACAGGACCAGTATGGCTACACCTTC. It encodes CASSLTRQDQYGYTF.

The CDR3 DNA is TGTGCCAGCAGCCCGCGACAGGGTTGGGTAAACATTCAGTACTTC. This translates into CASSPRQGWVNIQYF. The chain employs TRBV5-5 and TRBJ2-4; 7 nucleotides match TRBD1. V shed 4 bases, J shed 6 bases, and the junction held 10 bases outside the gene matches. The CDR3 is 15 residues long. The germline CDR1 and CDR2 sequences are SGHKS and YYEKEE (reference sequence).